This T cell receptor beta chain was identified in a study of breast tumors, draining lymph nodes, adjacent tissues. Study observations and caveats: Tumor repertoires ranked between lymph nodes and nontumor tissue in diversity, with V and J gene preferences.

Via MiXCR, TCRdb re-called the multiplex PCR reads, giving one row per CDR3 protein. The top ten hold roughly 1.5% of the sample, which has approximately 210,000 distinct CDR3 sequences, 32% seen once. Germline V gives CDR1 ENHRY, CDR2 SYGVKD. The CDR3 totals 14 residues. The lymph nodes were axillary draining lymph nodes from breast cancer patients. Worth noting for this clonotype: The antigen remains unidentified. Compared with germline, one end of the junction differs, possibly owing to a read error.

The chain joins TRBV10-3 to TRBJ2-7; D is ambiguous. Material for sequencing was axillary lymph node tissue. This TCR derives from a female donor with breast cancer. Some clones in this sample may be carry-over from other donors' samples. In DNA, the CDR3 is TGCGCCATCGGTGGAAGGGAAATAGGGTACGAGCAGTACTTC. Its protein product is CAIGGREIGYEQYF.